This T cell receptor (beta chain) was recorded in a study of cytomegalovirus exposure and HLA in healthy donors. Germline CDR1 is MNHEY and CDR2 is SMNVEV (reference sequence). The CDR3 loop spans 14 amino acids. Germline trimming cut 6 bases from V and 3 bases from J; bases unmatched to any gene: 6. The method was immunoSEQ multiplex PCR; TCRdb's version includes in-frame clones alone and lacks a portion of them. The sample yields some 260,000 clones, approximately 84% seen once. V and J are TRBV27 and TRBJ2-7; TRBD2 aligns across 9 bases. Input material: PBMCs. This receptor was taken from a man aged 18-30 years in good health and CMV-seropositive. As DNA, the CDR3 is TGTGCCAGCAGCCCCGGGACTAGCAGCTACGAGCAGTACTTC. Its protein is CASSPGTSSYEQYF.